This entry is about one T cell receptor (beta chain). Its target is not known. The sample comes from a study of cytomegalovirus exposure and HLA in healthy donors. Study-wide background: From 150 million to 200 million T cells, an earlier analysis saw 120 million or so unique TCR beta sequences. Genotyping of under 500 donors showed that 80% to 85% belonged to the Caucasian-associated ancestry cluster. Study results and limitations: Some V segments, including TRBV6-2 and TRBV6-3, were excluded as indistinguishable.

The PCR was carried out with 60 Vbeta primers and 13 Jbeta primers. In the original processing: Later analysis identified tens of millions of unique TCR beta chains, about 10 million shared. Here immunoSEQ multiplex PCR was the method, and the copy in TCRdb shows in-frame clones only, minus some. V, J and clone size are taken as reported in that table, and D and trimming were inferred from the DNA itself. The table lists around 40,000 clones, 66% of them singletons. The V gene's germline CDR1 is SGHRS and CDR2 YFSETQ. Unmatched junction bases numbered 6, after V lost 4 bases and J lost 8 bases. CDR3 size: 15 residues.

The V call is TRBV5-1, the J call TRBJ2-1; 13 nucleotides match TRBD2. This clonotype originated in a man in his forties or fifties in good health and CMV-seropositive. The sequencing input was PBMCs. DNA of the CDR3: TGCGCCAGCAGCACTAGCGGGGGGGCCGTCGATGAGCAGTTCTTC. It encodes CASSTSGGAVDEQFF.